This T cell receptor (beta chain) was profiled in a study of blood T cell repertoires in COVID-19. Study overall: The United States, Italy and Spain were the sources of the acute and convalescent COVID-19 samples.

The V end lost 2 bases, the J end lost 8 bases, and 12 bases lay between the germline ends. CDR1 is MNHNY and CDR2 is SVGAGI in the germline V gene (reference sequence). The CDR3 has 13 residues. Study processing details: Estimation of nucleated cell counts relied on the amplification of reference gene primers. The data were produced by immunoSEQ multiplex PCR, yet TCRdb's version contains in-frame clones alone and is incomplete. That table gives V, J and clone size, and the DNA gave D and trimming. The sample carries approximately 300,000 clones, 90% recorded once. The rearrangement uses TRBV6-6 and TRBJ1-1; the D gene is possibly TRBD1 (5 bases). The sample comprised PBMCs or T cells enriched from blood (not recorded which). The sequence was collected from a man aged 60 to 75 who had recovered from COVID-19. The CDR3 sequence is CASSYPSGSEAFF. CDR3 sequence (DNA): TGTGCCAGCAGTTACCCCTCAGGGTCGGAAGCTTTCTTT.